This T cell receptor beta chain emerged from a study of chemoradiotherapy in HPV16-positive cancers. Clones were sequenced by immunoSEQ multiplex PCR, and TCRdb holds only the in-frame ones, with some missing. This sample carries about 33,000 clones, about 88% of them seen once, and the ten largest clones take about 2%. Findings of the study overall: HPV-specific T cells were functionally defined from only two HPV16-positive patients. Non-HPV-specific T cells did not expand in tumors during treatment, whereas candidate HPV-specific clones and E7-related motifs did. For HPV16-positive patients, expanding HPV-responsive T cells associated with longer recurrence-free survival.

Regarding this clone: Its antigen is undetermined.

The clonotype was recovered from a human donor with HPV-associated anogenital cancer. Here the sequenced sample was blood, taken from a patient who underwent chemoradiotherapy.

The CDR3 DNA reads as TGTGCCAGCAGTGGGACCATCCCGGGAGGCTACACCTTC. This translates into CASSGTIPGGYTF. The gene calls are TRBV2 and TRBJ1-2; D gene uncertain. Between the trimmed V and J ends, which lost 4 bases and 8 bases, there was a span of 14 bases. CDR3 length equals 13 residues. Germline CDR1 and CDR2: SNHLY and FYNNEI.